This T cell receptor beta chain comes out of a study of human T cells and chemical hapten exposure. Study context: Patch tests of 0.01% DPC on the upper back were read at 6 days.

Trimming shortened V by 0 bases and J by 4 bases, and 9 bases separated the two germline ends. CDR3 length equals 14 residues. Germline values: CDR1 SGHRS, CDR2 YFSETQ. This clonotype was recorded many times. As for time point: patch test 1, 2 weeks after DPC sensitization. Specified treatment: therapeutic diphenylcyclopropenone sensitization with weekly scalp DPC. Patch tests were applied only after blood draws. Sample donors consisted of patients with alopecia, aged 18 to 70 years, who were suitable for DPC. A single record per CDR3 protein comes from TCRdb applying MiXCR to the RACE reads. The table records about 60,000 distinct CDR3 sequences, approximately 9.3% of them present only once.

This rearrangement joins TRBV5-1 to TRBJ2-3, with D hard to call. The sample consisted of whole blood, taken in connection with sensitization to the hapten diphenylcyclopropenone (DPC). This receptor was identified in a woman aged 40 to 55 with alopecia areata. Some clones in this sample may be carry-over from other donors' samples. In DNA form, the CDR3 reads TGCGCCAGCAGCTTGGACATTTTCCCAGATACGCAGTATTTT. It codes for CASSLDIFPDTQYF.